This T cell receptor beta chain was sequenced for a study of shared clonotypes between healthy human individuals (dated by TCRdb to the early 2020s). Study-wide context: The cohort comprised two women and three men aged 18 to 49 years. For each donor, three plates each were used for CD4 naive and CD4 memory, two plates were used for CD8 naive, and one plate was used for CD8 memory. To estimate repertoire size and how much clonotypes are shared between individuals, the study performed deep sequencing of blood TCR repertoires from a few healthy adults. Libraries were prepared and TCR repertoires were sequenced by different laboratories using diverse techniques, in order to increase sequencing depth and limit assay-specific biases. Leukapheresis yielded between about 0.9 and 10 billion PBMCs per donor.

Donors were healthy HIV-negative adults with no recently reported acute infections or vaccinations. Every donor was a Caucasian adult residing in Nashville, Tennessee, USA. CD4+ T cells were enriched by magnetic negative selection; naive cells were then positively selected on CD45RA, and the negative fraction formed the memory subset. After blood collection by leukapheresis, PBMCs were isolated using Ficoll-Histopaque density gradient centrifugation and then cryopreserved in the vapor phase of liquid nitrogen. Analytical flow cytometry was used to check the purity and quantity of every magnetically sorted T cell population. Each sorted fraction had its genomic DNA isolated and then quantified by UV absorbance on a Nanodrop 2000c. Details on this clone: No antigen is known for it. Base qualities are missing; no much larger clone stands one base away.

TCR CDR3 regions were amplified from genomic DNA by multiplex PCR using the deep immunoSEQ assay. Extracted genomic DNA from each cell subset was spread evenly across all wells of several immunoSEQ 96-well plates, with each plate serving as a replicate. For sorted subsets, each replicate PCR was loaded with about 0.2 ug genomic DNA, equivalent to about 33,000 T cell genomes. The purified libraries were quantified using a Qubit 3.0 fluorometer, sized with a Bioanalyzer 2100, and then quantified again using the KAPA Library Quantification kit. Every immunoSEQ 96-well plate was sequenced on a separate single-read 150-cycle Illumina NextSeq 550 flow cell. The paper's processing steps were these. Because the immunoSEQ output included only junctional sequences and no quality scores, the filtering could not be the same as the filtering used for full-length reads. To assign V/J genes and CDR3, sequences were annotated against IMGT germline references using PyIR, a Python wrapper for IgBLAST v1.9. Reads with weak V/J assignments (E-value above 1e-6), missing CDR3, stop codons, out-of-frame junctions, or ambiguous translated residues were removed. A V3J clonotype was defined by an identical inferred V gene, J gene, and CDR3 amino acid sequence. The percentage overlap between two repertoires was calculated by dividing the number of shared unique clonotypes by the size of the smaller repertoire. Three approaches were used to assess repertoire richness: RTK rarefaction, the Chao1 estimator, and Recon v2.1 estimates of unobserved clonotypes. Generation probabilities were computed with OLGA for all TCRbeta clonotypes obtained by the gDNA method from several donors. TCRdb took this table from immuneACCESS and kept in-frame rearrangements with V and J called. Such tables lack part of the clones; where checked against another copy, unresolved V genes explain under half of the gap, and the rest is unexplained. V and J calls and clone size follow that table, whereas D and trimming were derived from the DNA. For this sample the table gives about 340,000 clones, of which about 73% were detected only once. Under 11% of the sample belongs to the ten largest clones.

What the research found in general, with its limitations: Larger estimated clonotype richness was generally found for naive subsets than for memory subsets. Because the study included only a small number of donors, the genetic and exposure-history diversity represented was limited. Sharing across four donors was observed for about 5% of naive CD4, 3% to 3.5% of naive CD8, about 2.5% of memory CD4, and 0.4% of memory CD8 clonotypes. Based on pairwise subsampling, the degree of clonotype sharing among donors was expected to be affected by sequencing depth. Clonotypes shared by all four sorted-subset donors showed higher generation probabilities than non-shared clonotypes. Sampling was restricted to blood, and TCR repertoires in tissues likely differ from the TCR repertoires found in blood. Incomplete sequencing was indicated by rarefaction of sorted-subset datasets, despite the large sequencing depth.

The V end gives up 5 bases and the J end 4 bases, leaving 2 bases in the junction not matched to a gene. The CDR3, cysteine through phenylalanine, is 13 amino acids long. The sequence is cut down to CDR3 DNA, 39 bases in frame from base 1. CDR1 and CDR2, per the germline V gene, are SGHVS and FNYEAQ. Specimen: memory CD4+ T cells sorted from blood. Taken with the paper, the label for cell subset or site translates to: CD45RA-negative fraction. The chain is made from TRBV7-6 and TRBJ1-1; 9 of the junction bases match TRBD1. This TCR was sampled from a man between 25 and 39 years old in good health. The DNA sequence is TGTGCCAGCAGCGGGGGACAGGGCACTGAAGCTTTCTTT. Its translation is CASSGGQGTEAFF.